Each of the 25 T cell receptor beta chains below was sequenced from the same sample in a study of control samples from healthy donors and cancer patients. The assay was immunoSEQ multiplex PCR, and TCRdb's table has in-frame clones only and misses some. Of about 160,000 clones in the sample, 96% were seen once. Sequenced input: blood. Receptors originate from a woman under 40 in good health.

The chain employs TRBV27 and TRBJ1-1; 7 nucleotides agree with TRBD1. V gave up 2 bases and J gave up 4 bases; unmatched junction bases: 4. This CDR3 spans 14 amino acids. Germline CDR1 is MNHEY and CDR2 is SMNVEV (reference sequence). DNA of the CDR3: TGTGCCAGCAGTTTAACGGGACAGAGCACTGAAGCTTTCTTT. This gives the protein CASSLTGQSTEAFF.

This rearrangement joins TRBV19 to TRBJ2-7; 7 bases fit TRBD1. Trimming cost V 3 bases and J 2 bases; bases outside gene matches: 4. Germline V gene lookup returns CDR1 LNHDA and CDR2 SQIVND (reference sequence). This CDR3 spans 14 amino acids. The CDR3 sequence is CASSIAQGAYEQYF. CDR3 coding DNA: TGTGCCAGTAGTATTGCCCAGGGGGCCTACGAGCAGTACTTC.

The rearrangement links TRBV10-1 to TRBJ2-7, with 8 positions matching TRBD2. The J segment lost 2 bases and the V segment lost 3 bases, leaving 6 bases of the junction unmatched. CDR1 is WNHNN and CDR2 is SYGVQD in the germline V gene (reference sequence). The CDR3 loop spans 15 amino acids. The CDR3: CASSESSGFTYEQYF. For the CDR3, the DNA is TGCGCCAGCAGTGAATCTAGCGGGTTTACCTACGAGCAGTACTTC.

CDR3 amino acids: CASSKGGTDRTPYTDTQYF. The CDR3, as DNA: TGTGCCAGCAGCAAAGGGGGGACGGACAGAACACCTTACACAGATACGCAGTATTTT. This chain connects TRBV21-1 to TRBJ2-3; the DNA was not compared with TRBD1, the D call given in the table. TRBV21-1 is a listed pseudogene. The CDR3 runs 19 residues.

The chain employs TRBV11-2 and TRBJ2-7; 10 bases are shared with TRBD2. Germline CDR1 SGHAT, CDR2 FQNNGV. The CDR3 totals 16 residues. V was clipped by 4 bases and J by 6 bases; unmatched bases: 12. Here the CDR3 reads CASSSLAGGPMPEQYF. The DNA of the CDR3 is TGTGCCAGCAGCTCCTTAGCGGGGGGTCCTATGCCCGAGCAGTACTTC.

The rearrangement joins TRBV27 to TRBJ2-2; unclear D gene. Germline V CDR1 and CDR2: MNHEY, SMNVEV (reference sequence). V lost 6 bases and J lost 6, with 8 bases in between. The CDR3 runs to 12 residues. The CDR3 region has the DNA TGTGCCAGCAGATTTCGGTCCGGGGAGCTGTTTTTT. Its protein product is CASRFRSGELFF.

The chain employs TRBV19 and TRBJ1-1; D is ambiguous. V lost 2 bases and J 5 bases, leaving 9 bases between the germline ends. The CDR3 totals 13 residues. Germline assignment: CDR1 LNHDA and CDR2 SQIVND (reference sequence). CDR3 protein: CASSIHPRTEAFF. The CDR3 nucleotides read TGTGCCAGTAGTATACACCCCAGAACTGAAGCTTTCTTT.

The genes are TRBV11-2 and TRBJ2-3; a possible D gene is TRBD2 (5 bases). From germline, CDR1 is SGHAT and CDR2 FQNNGV. The V end lost 1 base, the J end lost 4 bases, and 12 bases lay between the germline ends. This CDR3 is built from 15 residues. CDR3 loop: CASSLGGRGADTQYF. The CDR3 DNA reads TGTGCCAGCAGCTTAGGGGGTCGGGGAGCAGATACGCAGTATTTT.

The genes are TRBV28 and TRBJ1-1; 7 bases align to TRBD1. Germline CDR1 is MDHEN and CDR2 is SYDVKM. Trimming cost V 3 bases and J 0 bases; bases outside gene matches: 1. The CDR3 has 14 residues. In nucleotides, the CDR3 is TGTGCCAGCAGTTTGACAGGGCTGAACACTGAAGCTTTCTTT. This codes for CASSLTGLNTEAFF.

In regard to this clone: The sample has other DNA sequences that encode this CDR3 too. V and J are TRBV12-3 or TRBV12-4 and TRBJ1-1; D unresolved. The V end was cut by 8 bases, the J end by 7 bases, with 14 bases between. The CDR3 contains 12 residues. The CDR3 loop is CASEQGHFEAFF. In DNA form, the CDR3 reads TGTGCCAGCGAACAAGGGCACTTTGAAGCTTTCTTT.

The chain links TRBV19 to TRBJ1-1; D remains ambiguous. This CDR3 spans 11 amino acids. Trimming cost V 2 bases and J 7 bases, with 5 bases left between them. The germline gives CDR1 LNHDA, CDR2 SQIVND (reference sequence). CDR3 nucleotides: TGTGCCAGTAGTATAATGGGTGAAGCTTTCTTT. Amino acids: CASSIMGEAFF.

This chain links TRBV5-1 with TRBJ2-5, with 7 nucleotides matching TRBD2. Germline V gene lookup returns CDR1 SGHRS and CDR2 YFSETQ. The CDR3 sequence is 15 residues long. Trimming took 4 bases from V and 2 from J; bases not matched to a gene: 8. Here the CDR3 DNA reads TGCGCCAGCAGCCGCCGGACTAGTCATCAAGAGACCCAGTACTTC. It specifies CASSRRTSHQETQYF.

This clone was picked up one time. The rearrangement links TRBV28 to TRBJ2-1; 13 nucleotides agree with TRBD2. Germline CDR1 is MDHEN and CDR2 is SYDVKM. This CDR3 region has 20 residues. The ends lost 2 bases at V and 0 bases at J; junction bases unmatched: 10. CDR3 loop: CASSLGTSGAGGLSYNEQFF. DNA of the CDR3: TGTGCCAGCAGTTTAGGGACTAGCGGGGCGGGAGGTCTCTCCTACAATGAGCAGTTCTTC.

The chain employs TRBV19 and TRBJ1-1; perhaps TRBD1 as D (5 bases). Per germline, CDR1 LNHDA and CDR2 SQIVND (reference sequence). The V end lost 11 bases, the J end lost 0 bases, and 22 bases lay between the germline ends. CDR3 length equals 16 residues. In DNA, the CDR3 is TGTGCCGCGAGACGGTTTGGGGCAGGGCTGAACACTGAAGCTTTCTTT. This sequence encodes CAARRFGAGLNTEAFF.

This rearrangement joins TRBV20-1 to TRBJ1-2, with TRBD1 identical over 9 bases. The CDR3 contains 15 residues. Germline trimming cut 3 bases from V and 4 bases from J; bases unmatched to any gene: 9. The V gene's germline CDR1 is DFQATT and CDR2 SNEGSKA (reference sequence). This chain's CDR3 is CSASYPGQGLYGYTF. Here the CDR3 DNA reads TGCAGTGCTAGTTATCCGGGACAGGGCCTCTATGGCTACACCTTC.

The chain carries TRBV24-1 and TRBJ2-1; 13 positions agree with TRBD2. With 5 bases clipped from V and 7 bases from J, the junction kept 10 bases outside the gene matches. The length of the CDR3 is 17 residues. CDR1 and CDR2 from the germline V gene are KGHDR and SFDVKD. CDR3 amino acids: CATSAMELAGGRNEQFF. The DNA for the CDR3 is TGTGCCACCAGTGCCATGGAACTAGCGGGGGGGCGGAATGAGCAGTTCTTC.

J is TRBJ1-5 and V is TRBV10-3, with 8 positions matching TRBD1. Germline CDR1 and CDR2: ENHRY and SYGVKD. The CDR3 is 14 residues long. V trimming: 6 bases; J trimming: 3 bases; junction bases outside the gene matches: 4. In DNA, the CDR3 is TGTGCCATCAGCATGACAGGGGTCAATCAGCCCCAGCATTTT. This translates into CAISMTGVNQPQHF.

The V and J genes are TRBV6-5 and TRBJ2-3; tentatively, D is TRBD1 (6 bases). Germline V CDR1 and CDR2: MNHEY, SVGAGI. This CDR3 has 15 residues. Trimming left V 6 bases short and J 0 bases short, with 13 bases between. The CDR3 DNA sequence: TGTGCCAGCAGAGTAATGGGGGCCAGCACAGATACGCAGTATTTT. This translates into CASRVMGASTDTQYF.

V usage is TRBV28 and J usage is TRBJ1-5, with TRBD1 as a possible D gene (5 bases). V gave up 6 bases and J gave up 4 bases, with 16 bases separating them. CDR1 and CDR2 from the germline V gene are MDHEN and SYDVKM. There are 15 residues in the CDR3. This CDR3 is CASRGPKGVNQPQHF. In DNA, the CDR3 is TGTGCCAGCAGGGGGCCCAAGGGAGTTAATCAGCCCCAGCATTTT.

This chain links TRBV10-3 with TRBJ2-1; D is undetermined. The V gene lost 2 bases and the J gene lost 5 bases, with 10 bases spanning the gap. The CDR3 loop spans 14 amino acids. Germline V gene sequence: CDR1 ENHRY, CDR2 SYGVKD. CDR3 coding DNA: TGTGCCATCAGTGAGAGGGATAGGGACAATGAGCAGTTCTTC. Its protein product is CAISERDRDNEQFF.

The chain couples TRBV18 to TRBJ1-5, with a tentative D call TRBD1 (6 bases). The V gene lost 5 bases and the J gene lost 1 base, with 12 bases spanning the gap. Germline V gene data show CDR1 as KGHSH and CDR2 as LQKENI. The CDR3 runs 15 residues. CDR3 sequence (DNA): TGTGCCAGCTCAAAAGGGACACCAAGCAATCAGCCCCAGCATTTT. Translated, it gives CASSKGTPSNQPQHF.

The rearrangement uses TRBV2 and TRBJ2-2; D is uncertain. The V gene's germline CDR1 is SNHLY and CDR2 FYNNEI. The CDR3 loop spans 14 amino acids. V lost 6 bases and J lost 6, with 14 bases in between. The CDR3 coding sequence is TGTGCCAGCAGAGCGATGGACGGTTCCGGGGAGCTGTTTTTT. Protein product: CASRAMDGSGELFF.

This chain joins TRBV30 and TRBJ2-2; 7 bases are shared with TRBD2. Germline V CDR1 and CDR2: GTSNPN, SVGIG (reference sequence). This CDR3 comprises 13 residues. The junction had 6 bases not matched to a gene; V was cut back by 4 bases and J by 7 bases. The CDR3 reads CAWNSGKSGELFF. DNA for the CDR3: TGTGCCTGGAACAGCGGGAAAAGCGGGGAGCTGTTTTTT.

This sequence joins TRBV11-1 and TRBJ2-7; 7 bases match TRBD1. The CDR3 loop spans 14 amino acids. The germline V gene has CDR1 SGHAT and CDR2 FQDESV (reference sequence). Trimming took 1 base from V and 3 from J; bases not matched to a gene: 3. CDR3 DNA sequence: TGTGCCAGCAGCTTAGAGACAGGGATCTACGAGCAGTACTTC. Translating gives CASSLETGIYEQYF.

This chain joins TRBV10-3 and TRBJ2-1, with 8 bases identical to TRBD2. V dropped 2 bases and J dropped 4; count of bases not matched to a gene: 7. CDR1 ENHRY and CDR2 SYGVKD come from the germline V gene. The CDR3 sequence is 16 residues long. The CDR3 DNA sequence: TGTGCCATCAGTGAGGGACGGGGGGGCCGTTACAATGAGCAGTTCTTC. Translated, it gives CAISEGRGGRYNEQFF.